The rows below give T cell receptor beta chains drawn from one sample of a study of resident and recirculating memory T cells in vitiligo. Profiled with immunoSEQ multiplex PCR; TCRdb holds only in-frame clones, not every one. The repertoire includes some 70,000 clones, just over 90% of them detected once, and around 4.7% sits in the top ten. Specimen: blood. Receptor source: a male donor with vitiligo. Both conserved end residues are part of each CDR3. Each record gives: V gene, J gene, D gene, clone size, CDR3 protein, CDR3 DNA. A D gene is named only where the DNA matches it firmly. Only part of the rows carry a size: once, few, many, or a class if the clone is expanded.

v_call: TRBV4-1; j_call: TRBJ1-1; d_call: -; clone_size: -; cdr3_aa: CASSQPGMATEAFF; cdr3_nt: TGCGCCAGCAGCCAACCAGGGATGGCCACTGAAGCTTTCTTT
v_call: TRBV7-7; j_call: TRBJ2-1; d_call: TRBD1; clone_size: -; cdr3_aa: CASSSGQGWNEQFF; cdr3_nt: TGTGCTAGCAGCTCCGGACAGGGGTGGAATGAGCAGTTCTTC
v_call: TRBV5-6; j_call: TRBJ2-2; d_call: -; clone_size: -; cdr3_aa: CASSTALSPDTGELFF; cdr3_nt: TGTGCCAGCAGCACCGCGCTTAGTCCGGACACCGGGGAGCTGTTTTTT
v_call: TRBV18; j_call: TRBJ2-2; d_call: TRBD1; clone_size: -; cdr3_aa: CASSNRGGETGELFF; cdr3_nt: TGTGCCAGCTCCAACAGGGGTGGTGAGACCGGGGAGCTGTTTTTT
v_call: TRBV27; j_call: TRBJ2-4; d_call: -; clone_size: -; cdr3_aa: CASSPSLERAKNIQYF; cdr3_nt: TGTGCCAGCAGTCCCTCCCTAGAGAGAGCCAAAAACATTCAGTACTTC
v_call: TRBV15; j_call: TRBJ1-2; d_call: TRBD1; clone_size: -; cdr3_aa: CATCRDRGSYGYTF; cdr3_nt: TGTGCCACCTGCAGGGACAGGGGGTCCTATGGCTACACCTTC
v_call: TRBV5-4; j_call: TRBJ1-1; d_call: TRBD1; clone_size: -; cdr3_aa: CASSLAATGDTEAFF; cdr3_nt: TGTGCCAGCAGCTTGGCTGCGACAGGGGACACTGAAGCTTTCTTT
v_call: TRBV6-5; j_call: TRBJ2-7; d_call: -; clone_size: -; cdr3_aa: CASSYSASAEQYF; cdr3_nt: TGTGCCAGCAGTTACTCAGCGAGTGCCGAGCAGTACTTC
v_call: TRBV10-2; j_call: TRBJ1-1; d_call: TRBD1; clone_size: -; cdr3_aa: CASSRTGGFDGEGAFF; cdr3_nt: TGCGCCAGCAGCCGGACAGGGGGTTTCGACGGGGAAGGAGCTTTCTTT
v_call: TRBV5-1; j_call: TRBJ2-3; d_call: -; clone_size: -; cdr3_aa: CASSLVRETSTDTQYF; cdr3_nt: TGCGCCAGCAGCTTGGTAAGGGAGACTAGCACAGATACGCAGTATTTT
v_call: TRBV2; j_call: TRBJ2-5; d_call: -; clone_size: -; cdr3_aa: CASTPVGGETQYF; cdr3_nt: TGTGCCAGCACCCCGGTGGGGGGTGAGACCCAGTACTTC
v_call: TRBV25-1; j_call: TRBJ2-2; d_call: -; clone_size: -; cdr3_aa: CATQGTKNTGELFF; cdr3_nt: TGTGCCACCCAGGGGACGAAGAACACCGGGGAGCTGTTTTTT
v_call: TRBV5-6; j_call: TRBJ1-1; d_call: -; clone_size: few; cdr3_aa: CASSLNGAGLEAFF; cdr3_nt: TGTGCCAGCAGCTTGAATGGGGCAGGCCTCGAAGCTTTCTTT
v_call: TRBV5-1; j_call: TRBJ2-7; d_call: -; clone_size: -; cdr3_aa: CASSLAQGTYEQYF; cdr3_nt: TGCGCCAGCAGCTTGGCCCAGGGTACCTACGAGCAGTACTTC
v_call: TRBV15; j_call: TRBJ1-4; d_call: -; clone_size: -; cdr3_aa: CATSRGLNNEKLFF; cdr3_nt: TGTGCCACCAGCAGAGGACTGAATAATGAAAAACTGTTTTTT
v_call: TRBV7-9; j_call: TRBJ2-3; d_call: TRBD2; clone_size: -; cdr3_aa: CASSPSGAPLHTQYF; cdr3_nt: TGTGCCAGCAGCCCCAGCGGGGCCCCCTTACATACGCAGTATTTT
v_call: TRBV6-1; j_call: TRBJ2-2; d_call: -; clone_size: -; cdr3_aa: CASSESPGMPGELFF; cdr3_nt: TGTGCCAGCAGTGAATCCCCAGGGATGCCCGGGGAGCTGTTTTTT
v_call: TRBV2; j_call: TRBJ1-1; d_call: -; clone_size: -; cdr3_aa: CASTQVAEAFF; cdr3_nt: TGTGCCAGCACCCAGGTCGCTGAAGCTTTCTTT
v_call: TRBV6-1; j_call: TRBJ1-2; d_call: -; clone_size: -; cdr3_aa: CASSEALLSGEGYTF; cdr3_nt: TGTGCCAGCAGTGAAGCGCTCTTATCAGGGGAGGGCTACACCTTC
v_call: TRBV25-1; j_call: TRBJ2-3; d_call: TRBD2; clone_size: -; cdr3_aa: CASSGELAGFTDTQYF; cdr3_nt: TGTGCCAGCAGTGGAGAACTAGCGGGGTTCACAGATACGCAGTATTTT
v_call: TRBV11-2; j_call: TRBJ2-4; d_call: TRBD1; clone_size: -; cdr3_aa: CASSSRERGGGNIQYF; cdr3_nt: TGTGCCAGCAGCTCCCGGGAACGAGGGGGCGGAAACATTCAGTACTTC
v_call: TRBV28; j_call: TRBJ1-3; d_call: TRBD1; clone_size: -; cdr3_aa: CASSFDRGRGNTIYF; cdr3_nt: TGTGCCAGCAGTTTCGACAGGGGACGAGGAAACACCATATATTTT
v_call: TRBV2; j_call: TRBJ2-2; d_call: TRBD1; clone_size: -; cdr3_aa: CASSPIAGQGARWTGELFF; cdr3_nt: TGTGCCAGCAGTCCAATAGCGGGACAGGGGGCGCGTTGGACCGGGGAGCTGTTTTTT
v_call: TRBV9; j_call: TRBJ1-3; d_call: TRBD1; clone_size: -; cdr3_aa: CASSAQGATGNTIYF; cdr3_nt: TGTGCCAGCAGCGCACAGGGGGCTACGGGAAACACCATATATTTT
v_call: TRBV7-3; j_call: TRBJ2-1; d_call: TRBD2; clone_size: -; cdr3_aa: CASSLGGSGGAYNEQFF; cdr3_nt: TGTGCCAGCAGCCTCGGCGGTTCCGGGGGGGCCTACAATGAGCAGTTCTTC
v_call: TRBV12-5; j_call: TRBJ2-3; d_call: TRBD1; clone_size: -; cdr3_aa: CASGLGQGVDTQYF; cdr3_nt: TGTGCTAGTGGTTTGGGACAGGGTGTAGATACGCAGTATTTT
v_call: TRBV27; j_call: TRBJ2-1; d_call: -; clone_size: few; cdr3_aa: CASSIQPHNEQFF; cdr3_nt: TGTGCCAGCAGCATACAACCCCACAATGAGCAGTTCTTC
v_call: TRBV28; j_call: TRBJ1-6; d_call: -; clone_size: -; cdr3_aa: CASSLQGYNSPLHF; cdr3_nt: TGTGCCAGCAGTTTGCAGGGGTATAATTCACCCCTCCACTTT
v_call: TRBV9; j_call: TRBJ2-3; d_call: TRBD2; clone_size: -; cdr3_aa: CASSALAGELDTQYF; cdr3_nt: TGTGCCAGCAGCGCTCTGGCGGGGGAATTAGATACGCAGTATTTT
v_call: TRBV4-1; j_call: TRBJ1-2; d_call: -; clone_size: few; cdr3_aa: CASSQGGSLGYGYTF; cdr3_nt: TGCGCCAGCAGCCAAGGAGGCAGTCTTGGCTATGGCTACACCTTC
v_call: TRBV6-5; j_call: TRBJ1-6; d_call: -; clone_size: -; cdr3_aa: CASSYYRLQQSPLHF; cdr3_nt: TGTGCCAGCAGTTATTACCGACTGCAGCAAAGTCCCCTCCACTTT
v_call: TRBV19; j_call: TRBJ1-1; d_call: TRBD1; clone_size: -; cdr3_aa: CASRMGTGWTEAFF; cdr3_nt: TGTGCCAGTAGGATGGGGACAGGGTGGACTGAAGCTTTCTTT
v_call: TRBV28; j_call: TRBJ2-2; d_call: -; clone_size: -; cdr3_aa: CASSFLPTGWYTGELFF; cdr3_nt: TGTGCCAGCAGTTTTCTACCTACAGGGTGGTACACCGGGGAGCTGTTTTTT
v_call: TRBV5-1; j_call: TRBJ2-7; d_call: -; clone_size: -; cdr3_aa: CASSLSQIYEQYF; cdr3_nt: TGCGCCAGCAGCTTGTCACAGATCTACGAGCAGTACTTC
v_call: TRBV18; j_call: TRBJ1-3; d_call: -; clone_size: -; cdr3_aa: CASSPGVGSSGNTIYF; cdr3_nt: TGTGCCAGCTCGCCAGGAGTCGGAAGCTCTGGAAACACCATATATTTT
v_call: TRBV7-2; j_call: TRBJ1-5; d_call: -; clone_size: -; cdr3_aa: CASSLARGSNQPQHF; cdr3_nt: TGTGCCAGCAGCTTAGCACGGGGTAGCAATCAGCCCCAGCATTTT
v_call: TRBV5-6; j_call: TRBJ2-5; d_call: TRBD2; clone_size: -; cdr3_aa: CASSPQGLAGEETQYF; cdr3_nt: TGTGCCAGCAGCCCGCAGGGGCTAGCGGGGGAAGAGACCCAGTACTTC
v_call: TRBV4-1; j_call: TRBJ1-1; d_call: -; clone_size: -; cdr3_aa: CASSQKVRGGAFF; cdr3_nt: TGCGCCAGCAGCCAAAAGGTCCGGGGAGGAGCTTTCTTT
v_call: TRBV7-9; j_call: TRBJ1-1; d_call: -; clone_size: -; cdr3_aa: CASSSDRAFNTEAFF; cdr3_nt: TGTGCCAGCAGCTCCGATAGAGCGTTTAACACTGAAGCTTTCTTT
v_call: TRBV9; j_call: TRBJ2-3; d_call: TRBD2; clone_size: -; cdr3_aa: CASSERLWVAGASDTQYF; cdr3_nt: TGTGCCAGCAGCGAAAGGCTTTGGGTAGCGGGGGCGTCAGATACGCAGTATTTT
v_call: TRBV7-6; j_call: TRBJ2-3; d_call: -; clone_size: -; cdr3_aa: CASSSRAGASTDTQYF; cdr3_nt: TGTGCCAGCAGCTCCCGCGCGGGGGCTAGCACAGATACGCAGTATTTT
v_call: TRBV19; j_call: TRBJ2-1; d_call: -; clone_size: -; cdr3_aa: CASSVWPTSSYNEQFF; cdr3_nt: TGTGCCAGTAGTGTCTGGCCGACATCCTCCTACAATGAGCAGTTCTTC
v_call: TRBV7-9; j_call: TRBJ1-5; d_call: -; clone_size: -; cdr3_aa: CASSLDRFNQPQHF; cdr3_nt: TGTGCCAGCAGCCTCGACAGGTTTAATCAGCCCCAGCATTTT
v_call: TRBV7-7; j_call: TRBJ2-7; d_call: -; clone_size: once; cdr3_aa: CASSLAAGDSYEQYF; cdr3_nt: TGTGCTAGCAGCTTAGCGGCAGGGGACAGCTACGAGCAGTACTTC
v_call: TRBV19; j_call: TRBJ2-1; d_call: TRBD1; clone_size: -; cdr3_aa: CASSSPLMTGTGGVGGEQFF; cdr3_nt: TGTGCCAGTAGTTCGCCCCTCATGACGGGGACAGGGGGCGTCGGGGGGGAGCAGTTCTTC
v_call: TRBV21-1; j_call: TRBJ2-7; d_call: -; clone_size: -; cdr3_aa: CASPGTPPYEQYF; cdr3_nt: TGTGCCAGCCCCGGGACTCCGCCCTACGAGCAGTACTTC